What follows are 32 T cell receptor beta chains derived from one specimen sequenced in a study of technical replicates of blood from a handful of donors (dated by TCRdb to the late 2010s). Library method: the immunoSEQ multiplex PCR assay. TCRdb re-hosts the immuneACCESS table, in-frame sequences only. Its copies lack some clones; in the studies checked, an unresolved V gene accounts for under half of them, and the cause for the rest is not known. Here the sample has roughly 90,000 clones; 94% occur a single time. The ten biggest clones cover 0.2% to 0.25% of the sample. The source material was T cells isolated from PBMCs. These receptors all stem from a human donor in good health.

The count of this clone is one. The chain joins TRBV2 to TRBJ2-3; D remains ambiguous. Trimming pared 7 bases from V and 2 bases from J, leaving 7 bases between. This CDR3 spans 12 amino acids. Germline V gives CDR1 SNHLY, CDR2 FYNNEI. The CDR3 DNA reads TGTGCCAGCACCCGGTACACAGATACGCAGTATTTT. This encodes CASTRYTDTQYF.

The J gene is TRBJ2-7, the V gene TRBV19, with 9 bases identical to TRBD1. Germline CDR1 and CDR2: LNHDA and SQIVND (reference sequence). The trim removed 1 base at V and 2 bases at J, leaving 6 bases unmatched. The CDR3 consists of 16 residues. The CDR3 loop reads CASSIVSGQGAYEQYF. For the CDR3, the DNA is TGTGCCAGTAGTATAGTTTCGGGACAGGGAGCCTACGAGCAGTACTTC.

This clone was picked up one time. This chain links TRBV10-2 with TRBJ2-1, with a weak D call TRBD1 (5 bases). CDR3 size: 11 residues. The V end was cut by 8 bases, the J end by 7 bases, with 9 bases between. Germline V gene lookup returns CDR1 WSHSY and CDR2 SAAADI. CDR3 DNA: TGCGCCAGCGGGGCAGGGAATGAGCAGTTCTTC. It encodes CASGAGNEQFF.

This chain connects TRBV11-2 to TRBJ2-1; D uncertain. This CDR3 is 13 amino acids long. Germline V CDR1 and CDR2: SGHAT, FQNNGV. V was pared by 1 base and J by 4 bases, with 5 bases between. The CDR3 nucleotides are TGTGCCAGCAGCTTAGCTAGTTACAATGAGCAGTTCTTC. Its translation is CASSLASYNEQFF.

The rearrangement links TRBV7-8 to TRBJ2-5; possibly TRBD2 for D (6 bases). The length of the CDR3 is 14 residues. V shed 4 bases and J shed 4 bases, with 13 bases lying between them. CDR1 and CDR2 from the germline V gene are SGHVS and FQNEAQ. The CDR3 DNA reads TGTGCCAGCAGCTCCCAAGCGGGCTTAGAGACCCAGTACTTC. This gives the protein CASSSQAGLETQYF.

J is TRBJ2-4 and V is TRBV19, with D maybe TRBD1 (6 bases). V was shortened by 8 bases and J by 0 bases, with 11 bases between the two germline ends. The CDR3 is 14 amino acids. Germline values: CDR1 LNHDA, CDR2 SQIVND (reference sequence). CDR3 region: CASGTLLAKNIQYF. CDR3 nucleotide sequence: TGTGCCAGTGGGACATTACTAGCCAAAAACATTCAGTACTTC.

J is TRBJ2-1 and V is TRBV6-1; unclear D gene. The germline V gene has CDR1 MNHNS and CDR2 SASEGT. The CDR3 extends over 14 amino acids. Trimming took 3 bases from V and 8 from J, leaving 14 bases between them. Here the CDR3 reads CASSDRVRRDEQFF. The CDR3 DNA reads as TGTGCCAGCAGTGATCGGGTCAGACGAGATGAGCAGTTCTTC.

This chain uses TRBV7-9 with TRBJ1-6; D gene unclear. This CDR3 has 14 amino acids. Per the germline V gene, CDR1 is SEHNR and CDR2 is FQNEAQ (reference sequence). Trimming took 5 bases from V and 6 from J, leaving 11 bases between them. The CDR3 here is CASSPRVSNSPLHF. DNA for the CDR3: TGTGCCAGCAGCCCACGAGTGTCTAATTCACCCCTCCACTTT.

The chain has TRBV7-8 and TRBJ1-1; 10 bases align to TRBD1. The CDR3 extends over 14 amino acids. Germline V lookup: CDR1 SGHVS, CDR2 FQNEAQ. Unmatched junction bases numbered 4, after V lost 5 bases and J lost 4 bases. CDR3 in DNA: TGTGCCAGCAGCCGGGGACAGGGGATCACTGAAGCTTTCTTT. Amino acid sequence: CASSRGQGITEAFF.

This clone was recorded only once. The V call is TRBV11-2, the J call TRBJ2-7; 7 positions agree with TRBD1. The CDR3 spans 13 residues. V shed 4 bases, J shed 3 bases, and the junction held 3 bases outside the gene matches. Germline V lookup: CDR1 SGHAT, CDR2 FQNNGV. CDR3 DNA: TGTGCCAGCAGCTGGGGACAGATCTACGAGCAGTACTTC. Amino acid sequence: CASSWGQIYEQYF.

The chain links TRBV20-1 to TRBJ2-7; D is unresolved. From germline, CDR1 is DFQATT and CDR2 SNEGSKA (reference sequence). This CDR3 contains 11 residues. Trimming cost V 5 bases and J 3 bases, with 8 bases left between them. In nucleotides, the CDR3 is TGCAGTGCTCCTATAATCTACGAGCAGTACTTC. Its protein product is CSAPIIYEQYF.

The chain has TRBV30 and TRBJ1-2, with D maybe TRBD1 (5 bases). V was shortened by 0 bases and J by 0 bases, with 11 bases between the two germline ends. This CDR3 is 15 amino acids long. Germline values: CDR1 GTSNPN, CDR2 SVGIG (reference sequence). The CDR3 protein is CAWSVKGPANYGYTF. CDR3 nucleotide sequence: TGTGCCTGGAGTGTAAAGGGGCCAGCTAACTATGGCTACACCTTC.

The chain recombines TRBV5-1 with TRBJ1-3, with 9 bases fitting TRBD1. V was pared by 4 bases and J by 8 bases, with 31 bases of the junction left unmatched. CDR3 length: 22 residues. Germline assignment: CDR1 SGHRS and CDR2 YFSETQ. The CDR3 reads CASSPDAALGGGWDRAAHTIYF. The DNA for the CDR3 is TGCGCCAGCAGCCCGGACGCGGCTCTCGGGGGCGGCTGGGACAGGGCAGCGCACACCATATATTTT.

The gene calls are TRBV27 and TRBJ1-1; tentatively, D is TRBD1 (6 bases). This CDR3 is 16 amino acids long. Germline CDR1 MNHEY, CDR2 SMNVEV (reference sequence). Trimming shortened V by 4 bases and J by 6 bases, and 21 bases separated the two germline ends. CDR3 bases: TGTGCCAGCAGTTGGAGTTATTTGAGGGGGGGCGCTGAAGCTTTCTTT. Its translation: CASSWSYLRGGAEAFF.

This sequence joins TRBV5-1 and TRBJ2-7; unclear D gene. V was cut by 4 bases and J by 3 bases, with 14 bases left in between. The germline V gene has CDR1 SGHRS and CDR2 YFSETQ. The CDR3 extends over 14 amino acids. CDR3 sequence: CASSLTPVGYEQYF. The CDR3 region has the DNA TGCGCCAGCAGCCTAACCCCGGTCGGCTACGAGCAGTACTTC.

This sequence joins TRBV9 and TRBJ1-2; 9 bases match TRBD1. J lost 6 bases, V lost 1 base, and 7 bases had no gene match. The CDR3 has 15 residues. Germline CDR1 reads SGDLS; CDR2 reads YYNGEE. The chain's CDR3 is CASSVTGQGSHGYTF. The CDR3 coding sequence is TGTGCCAGCAGCGTAACGGGACAGGGAAGTCATGGCTACACCTTC.

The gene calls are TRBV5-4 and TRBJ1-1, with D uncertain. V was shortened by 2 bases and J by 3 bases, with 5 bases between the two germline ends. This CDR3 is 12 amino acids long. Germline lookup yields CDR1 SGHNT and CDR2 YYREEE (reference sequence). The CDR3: CASSFQDTEAFF. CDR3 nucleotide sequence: TGTGCCAGCAGCTTCCAGGACACTGAAGCTTTCTTT.

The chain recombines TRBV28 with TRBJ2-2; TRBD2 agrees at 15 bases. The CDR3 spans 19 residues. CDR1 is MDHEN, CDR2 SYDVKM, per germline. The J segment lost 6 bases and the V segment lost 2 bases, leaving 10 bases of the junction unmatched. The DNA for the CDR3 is TGTGCCAGCAGTTTAGGACTAGCGGGAGGGGAGTTGTTGGCCGGGGAGCTGTTTTTT. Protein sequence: CASSLGLAGGELLAGELFF.

The DNA for the CDR3 is TGTGCCAGCAGCGTAGACTCAGCGGGAGCCTCAGATACGCAGTATTTT. Translated, it gives CASSVDSAGASDTQYF. This chain connects TRBV9 to TRBJ2-3, with 8 bases lining up with TRBD2. The CDR3 is made up of 16 amino acids. The V segment lost 0 bases and the J segment 4 bases; nucleotides outside the gene matches: 7. CDR1 SGDLS and CDR2 YYNGEE come from the germline V gene.

CDR3 sequence reads: CASSLVGRWELFF. The CDR3, as DNA: TGTGCCAGCAGTTTAGTTGGGAGGTGGGAGCTGTTTTTT. The chain links TRBV28 to TRBJ2-2, with D tentatively TRBD2 (6 bases). V lost 2 bases and J lost 9, with 10 bases in between. Per the germline V gene, CDR1 is MDHEN and CDR2 is SYDVKM. The CDR3 has 13 amino acids.

CDR3 sequence (DNA): TGTGCCAGCAGCCACCCACTAGCGGGGGAGCGGGGCGAGCAGTACTTC. Its protein is CASSHPLAGERGEQYF. The chain recombines TRBV28 with TRBJ2-7; 11 bases are shared with TRBD2. Trimming at V came to 6 bases and at J to 6 bases, leaving 13 bases not matched to a gene. The CDR3 loop spans 16 amino acids. Germline V CDR1 and CDR2: MDHEN, SYDVKM.

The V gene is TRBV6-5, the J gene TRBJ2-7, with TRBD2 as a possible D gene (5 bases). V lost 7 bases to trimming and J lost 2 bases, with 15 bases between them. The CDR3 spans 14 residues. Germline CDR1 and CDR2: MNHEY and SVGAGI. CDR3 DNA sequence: TGTGCCAGCACTCCAAGCGGAAAACCCTACGAGCAGTACTTC. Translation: CASTPSGKPYEQYF.

The CDR3 spells CASSLALAGGRTVSGELFF. For the CDR3, the DNA is TGTGCCAGCAGCTTAGCCCTAGCGGGAGGGCGAACAGTATCCGGGGAGCTGTTTTTT. The chain is built from TRBV11-1 and TRBJ2-2; TRBD2 aligns across 12 bases. The V segment lost 0 bases and the J segment 6 bases; nucleotides outside the gene matches: 11. Germline V CDR1 and CDR2: SGHAT, FQDESV (reference sequence). This CDR3 region has 19 residues.

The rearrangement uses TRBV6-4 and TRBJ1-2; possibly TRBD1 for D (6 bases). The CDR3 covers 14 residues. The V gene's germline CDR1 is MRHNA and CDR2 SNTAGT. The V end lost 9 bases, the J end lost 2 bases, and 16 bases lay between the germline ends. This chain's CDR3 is CARARYRDNYGYTF. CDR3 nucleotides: TGTGCCAGAGCTCGTTACAGGGACAACTATGGCTACACCTTC.

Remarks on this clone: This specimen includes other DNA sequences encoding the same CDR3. CDR3 sequence (DNA): TGTGCCAGCTCACCCGGCGGAATGAACACTGAAGCTTTCTTT. Translation: CASSPGGMNTEAFF. The chain joins TRBV18 to TRBJ1-1, with D unresolved. The CDR3 consists of 14 residues. Per the germline V gene, CDR1 is KGHSH and CDR2 is LQKENI. Trimming left V 3 bases short and J 0 bases short, with 8 bases between.

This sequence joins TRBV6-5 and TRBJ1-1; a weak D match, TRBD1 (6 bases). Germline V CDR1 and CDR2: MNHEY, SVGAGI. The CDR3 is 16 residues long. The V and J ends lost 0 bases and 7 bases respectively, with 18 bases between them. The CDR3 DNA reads TGTGCCAGCAGTTACTCCTTCACCGGGACATTATTTGAAGCTTTCTTT. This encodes CASSYSFTGTLFEAFF.

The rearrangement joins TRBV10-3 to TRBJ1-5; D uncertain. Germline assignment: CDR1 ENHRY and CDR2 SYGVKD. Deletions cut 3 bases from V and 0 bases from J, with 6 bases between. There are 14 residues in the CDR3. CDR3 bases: TGTGCCATCAGTGACAGACATAGCAATCAGCCCCAGCATTTT. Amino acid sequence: CAISDRHSNQPQHF.

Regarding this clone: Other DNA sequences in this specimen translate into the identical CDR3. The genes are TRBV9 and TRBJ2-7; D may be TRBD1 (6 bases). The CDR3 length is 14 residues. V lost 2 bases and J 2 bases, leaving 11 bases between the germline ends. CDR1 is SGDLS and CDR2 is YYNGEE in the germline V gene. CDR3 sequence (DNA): TGTGCCAGCAGCGTGGGGGCTCCGGCCTACGAGCAGTACTTC. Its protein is CASSVGAPAYEQYF. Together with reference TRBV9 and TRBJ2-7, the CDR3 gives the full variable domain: DSGVTQTPKHLITATGQRVTLRCSPRSGDLSVYWYQQSLDQGLQFLIQYYNGEERAKGNILERFSAQQFPDLHSELNLSSLELGDSALYFCASSVGAPAYEQYFGPGTRLTVT.

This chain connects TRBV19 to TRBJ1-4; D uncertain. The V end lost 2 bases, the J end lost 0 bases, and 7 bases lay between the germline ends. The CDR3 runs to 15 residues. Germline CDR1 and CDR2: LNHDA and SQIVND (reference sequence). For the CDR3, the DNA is TGTGCCAGTAGTATATGGGCAGCAACTAATGAAAAACTGTTTTTT. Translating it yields CASSIWAATNEKLFF.

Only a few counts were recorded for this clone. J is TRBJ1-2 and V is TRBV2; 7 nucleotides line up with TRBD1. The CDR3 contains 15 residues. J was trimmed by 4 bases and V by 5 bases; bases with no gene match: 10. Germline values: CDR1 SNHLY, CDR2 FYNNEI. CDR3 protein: CASSYTNQGGYGYTF. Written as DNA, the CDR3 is TGTGCCAGCAGTTATACTAACCAGGGGGGCTATGGCTACACCTTC.

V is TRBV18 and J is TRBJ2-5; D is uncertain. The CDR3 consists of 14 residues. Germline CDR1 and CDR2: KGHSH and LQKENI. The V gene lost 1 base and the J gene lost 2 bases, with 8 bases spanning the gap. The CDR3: CASSPRADQETQYF. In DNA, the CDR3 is TGTGCCAGCTCACCACGGGCAGATCAAGAGACCCAGTACTTC.

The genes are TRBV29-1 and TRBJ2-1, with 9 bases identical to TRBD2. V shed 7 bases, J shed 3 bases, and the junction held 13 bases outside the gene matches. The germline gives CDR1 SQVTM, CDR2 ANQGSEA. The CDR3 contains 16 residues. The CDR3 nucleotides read TGCAGCGCCCGTAGTCCAGCGGGGGGACACTACAATGAGCAGTTCTTC. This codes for CSARSPAGGHYNEQFF.